The rows below give T cell receptor beta chains drawn from one sample of a study of OX40 agonist ivuxolimab in advanced cancers. Generated by immunoSEQ multiplex PCR, the TCRdb table keeps only in-frame clones and is missing some. The table records about 16,000 clones, 80% to 95% of them present only once. This sample comprised CD4+ or CD8+ T cells sorted from blood, obtained in a trial of the OX40 agonist ivuxolimab. These receptors were taken from an adult with an advanced solid tumor such as melanoma, head and neck, liver or kidney cancer. CDR3s include the opening cysteine and the closing phenylalanine or tryptophan. The D gene is left open where the match is weak. Clone size is stated in some rows and not others, as once, few, many or a class when expanded.

V: TRBV4-1
D: -
J: TRBJ2-2
size: -
CDR3: CASSQESRGVTGELFF
DNA: TGCGCCAGCAGCCAAGAATCCAGGGGCGTCACCGGGGAGCTGTTTTTT

V: TRBV5-8
D: -
J: TRBJ1-3
size: -
CDR3: CASSPGGGFGNTIYF
DNA: TGTGCCAGCAGCCCCGGGGGGGGCTTTGGAAACACCATATATTTT

V: TRBV30
D: TRBD1
J: TRBJ2-7
size: -
CDR3: CAWGGQGFVGSEQYF
DNA: TGTGCCTGGGGGGGACAGGGTTTCGTTGGGTCCGAGCAGTACTTC

V: TRBV4-2
D: TRBD2
J: TRBJ2-3
size: once
CDR3: CASSRGTSGSTDTQYF
DNA: TGTGCCAGCAGCCGCGGGACTAGCGGTAGCACAGATACGCAGTATTTT

V: TRBV4-1
D: -
J: TRBJ2-1
size: few
CDR3: CASSQDYLNEQFF
DNA: TGCGCCAGCAGCCAAGATTACTTAAATGAGCAGTTCTTC

V: TRBV4-1
D: -
J: TRBJ2-1
size: -
CDR3: CASSQDYGNEQFF
DNA: TGCGCCAGCAGCCAAGATTACGGGAATGAGCAGTTCTTC

V: TRBV4-1
D: TRBD2
J: TRBJ2-3
size: -
CDR3: CASSQGASGGPHTQYF
DNA: TGCGCCAGCAGCCAAGGGGCTAGCGGGGGGCCTCATACGCAGTATTTT

V: TRBV7-2
D: TRBD2
J: TRBJ2-2
size: few
CDR3: CASSLTPSGRAGELFF
DNA: TGTGCCAGCAGCTTAACTCCTAGCGGGAGGGCGGGGGAGCTGTTTTTT

V: TRBV7-2
D: -
J: TRBJ2-1
size: -
CDR3: CASSLATLGSYNEQFF
DNA: TGTGCCAGCAGCTTAGCGACTTTGGGCTCCTACAATGAGCAGTTCTTC

V: TRBV5-4
D: -
J: TRBJ1-2
size: -
CDR3: CASSDIELDKANYGYTF
DNA: TGTGCCAGCAGCGATATAGAGTTGGACAAAGCTAACTATGGCTACACCTTC

V: TRBV4-1
D: -
J: TRBJ2-1
size: medium-sized
CDR3: CASSLPNGDEQFF
DNA: TGCGCCAGCAGCCTCCCAAACGGGGATGAGCAGTTCTTC

V: TRBV6-5
D: TRBD2
J: TRBJ2-2
size: -
CDR3: CASSSPSGANTGELFF
DNA: TGTGCCAGCAGTTCCCCAAGCGGGGCGAACACCGGGGAGCTGTTTTTT

V: TRBV13
D: -
J: TRBJ2-1
size: few
CDR3: CASSQDFHNEQFF
DNA: TGCGCCAGCAGCCAAGATTTTCATAATGAGCAGTTCTTC

V: TRBV5-6
D: -
J: TRBJ2-2
size: -
CDR3: CASSLVETMNTGELFF
DNA: TGTGCCAGCAGCTTGGTCGAAACTATGAACACCGGGGAGCTGTTTTTT

V: TRBV7-6
D: -
J: TRBJ2-7
size: -
CDR3: CASSPGGTTYEQYF
DNA: TGTGCCAGCAGCCCAGGTGGAACTACCTACGAGCAGTACTTC

V: TRBV7-2
D: TRBD1
J: TRBJ2-1
size: -
CDR3: CASSRNGRGYNEQFF
DNA: TGTGCCAGCAGCCGGAACGGCAGGGGGTACAATGAGCAGTTCTTC

V: TRBV11-3
D: TRBD1
J: TRBJ2-5
size: -
CDR3: CASSLAPTGWETQYF
DNA: TGTGCCAGCAGCTTAGCACCGACAGGGTGGGAGACCCAGTACTTC

V: TRBV9
D: TRBD1
J: TRBJ1-2
size: -
CDR3: CASSPQRSGQGDYGYTF
DNA: TGTGCCAGCAGCCCACAAAGATCCGGACAGGGGGACTATGGCTACACCTTC

V: TRBV7-9
D: TRBD2
J: TRBJ2-1
size: -
CDR3: CASTVQRAGGNEQFF
DNA: TGTGCCAGCACCGTGCAGAGAGCGGGAGGAAATGAGCAGTTCTTC

V: TRBV15
D: -
J: TRBJ2-3
size: -
CDR3: CATSRVGSSVRTDTQYF
DNA: TGTGCCACCAGCAGAGTTGGGTCTAGCGTGCGCACAGATACGCAGTATTTT

V: TRBV18
D: -
J: TRBJ2-5
size: -
CDR3: CASSPPYRAGETQYF
DNA: TGTGCCAGCTCACCACCGTACAGGGCGGGAGAGACCCAGTACTTC

V: TRBV14
D: -
J: TRBJ1-1
size: -
CDR3: CASSQRQNTEAFF
DNA: TGTGCCAGCAGCCAAAGACAGAACACTGAAGCTTTCTTT

V: TRBV5-4
D: TRBD1
J: TRBJ1-4
size: -
CDR3: CASSRATGGNDEKLFF
DNA: TGTGCCAGCAGCCGAGCGACAGGGGGCAATGATGAAAAACTGTTTTTT